This TCR beta chain was profiled in a study of shared clonotypes between healthy human individuals. General observations from the study: Roughly 5% of naive CD4 clonotypes were common to four donors.

Genomic DNA (from each subset) was split evenly across several immunoSEQ plates. Using immunoSEQ multiplex PCR, the repertoire was profiled, and TCRdb retains in-frame clones only, with some absent. The data hold some 350,000 clones, with less than 85% observed a single time. There are a few counts of this clone. The antigen remains unidentified. The sequencing input was memory CD4+ T cells sorted from blood. Indicated subset: CD45RA-negative fraction. This sequence was found in a man aged 25-45 years in good health.

The CDR3 nucleotides read TGTGCCAGCAGCCTTGGGGCTAGCGGGAGGAGGTTGGGCTACGAGCAGTACTTC. Its protein is CASSLGASGRRLGYEQYF. This sequence joins TRBV9 and TRBJ2-7, with 11 positions matching TRBD2. J gave up 3 bases and V 4 bases, and 15 bases lay outside the gene matches. The CDR3 runs to 18 residues. Germline values: CDR1 SGDLS, CDR2 YYNGEE.